The sequence of this T cell receptor (beta chain) was determined in a study of blood T cell repertoires in COVID-19. Study in general: PBMCs, B-cell-depleted T cells, or T cells provided the cDNA or gDNA that made up the material.

This CDR3 spans 15 amino acids. CDR1 MRHNA and CDR2 SNTAGT come from the germline V gene. Trimming at V came to 2 bases and at J to 6 bases, leaving 5 bases not matched to a gene. In the authors' methods: The assay estimated nucleated cells by amplifying reference gene primers. Sequencing was performed with immunoSEQ multiplex PCR; in TCRdb, only in-frame clones are kept and a portion is missing. That table is the source of V, J and clone size, and D and trimming were worked out from the DNA. The data show 200,000 to 300,000 clones, roughly four fifths seen once. This receptor was taken from an older woman with acute or convalescent COVID-19. The sequencing input was peripheral blood. The rearrangement links TRBV6-4 to TRBJ1-1; 11 nucleotides agree with TRBD1. CDR3 DNA sequence: TGTGCCAGCAGTGACGGGACAGGGGGTCGCGCTGAAGCTTTCTTT. Amino acids: CASSDGTGGRAEAFF.